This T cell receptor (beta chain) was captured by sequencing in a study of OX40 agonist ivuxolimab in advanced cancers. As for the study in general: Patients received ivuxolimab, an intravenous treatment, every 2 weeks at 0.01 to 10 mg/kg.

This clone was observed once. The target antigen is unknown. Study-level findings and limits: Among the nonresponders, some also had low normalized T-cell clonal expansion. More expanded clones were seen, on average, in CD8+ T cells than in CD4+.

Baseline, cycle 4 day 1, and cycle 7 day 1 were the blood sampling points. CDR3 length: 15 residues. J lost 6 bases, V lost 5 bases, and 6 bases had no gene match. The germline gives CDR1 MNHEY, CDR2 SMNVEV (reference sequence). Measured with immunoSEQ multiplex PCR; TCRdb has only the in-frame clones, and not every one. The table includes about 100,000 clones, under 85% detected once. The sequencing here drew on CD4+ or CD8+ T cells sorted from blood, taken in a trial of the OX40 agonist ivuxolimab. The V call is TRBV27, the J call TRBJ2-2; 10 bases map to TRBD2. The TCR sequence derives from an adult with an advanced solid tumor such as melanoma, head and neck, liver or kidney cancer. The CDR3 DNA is TGTGCCAGCAGTCGCCTAGCGGGAGTGGCCGGGGAGCTGTTTTTT. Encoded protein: CASSRLAGVAGELFF.